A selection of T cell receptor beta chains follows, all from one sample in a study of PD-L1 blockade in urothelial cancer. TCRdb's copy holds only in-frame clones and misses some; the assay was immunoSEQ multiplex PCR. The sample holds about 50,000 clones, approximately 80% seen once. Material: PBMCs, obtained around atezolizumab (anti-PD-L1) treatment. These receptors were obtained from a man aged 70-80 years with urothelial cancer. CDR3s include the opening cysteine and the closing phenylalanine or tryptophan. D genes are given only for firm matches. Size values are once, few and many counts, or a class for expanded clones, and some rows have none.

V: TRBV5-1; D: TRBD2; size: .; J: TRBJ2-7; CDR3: CASSFGSGLAGGYYEQYF; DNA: TGCGCCAGCAGCTTTGGGAGCGGACTAGCGGGAGGGTACTACGAGCAGTACTTC
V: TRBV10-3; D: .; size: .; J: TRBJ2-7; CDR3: CAISDSGLAYEQYF; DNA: TGTGCCATCAGTGATTCAGGACTGGCTTACGAGCAGTACTTC
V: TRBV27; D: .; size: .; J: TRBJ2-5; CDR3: CASSHRDETQYF; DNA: TGTGCCAGCAGCCACAGGGATGAGACCCAGTACTTC
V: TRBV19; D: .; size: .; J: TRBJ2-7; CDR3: CASSTDNSYEQYF; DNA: TGTGCCAGTAGTACGGACAACTCCTACGAGCAGTACTTC
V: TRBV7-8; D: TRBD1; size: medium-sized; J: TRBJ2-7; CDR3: CASSQTGASYEQYF; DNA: TGTGCCAGCAGCCAGACAGGGGCCTCCTACGAGCAGTACTTC
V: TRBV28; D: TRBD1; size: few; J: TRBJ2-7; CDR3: CASSSGTGVYEQYF; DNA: TGTGCCAGCAGTTCCGGGACAGGTGTCTACGAGCAGTACTTC
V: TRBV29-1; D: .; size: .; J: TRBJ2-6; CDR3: CSVFSSGANVLTF; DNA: TGCAGCGTTTTTAGTTCTGGGGCCAACGTCCTGACTTTC
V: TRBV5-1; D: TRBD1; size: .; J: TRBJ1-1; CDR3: CASSQHTGQDAEAFF; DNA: TGCGCCAGCAGCCAACACACCGGACAGGACGCTGAAGCTTTCTTT
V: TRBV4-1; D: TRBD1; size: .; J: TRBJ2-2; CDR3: CASSQAQMTGLRFGGTGELFF; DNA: TGCGCCAGCAGCCAAGCCCAAATGACAGGGCTGCGTTTTGGGGGCACCGGGGAGCTGTTTTTT
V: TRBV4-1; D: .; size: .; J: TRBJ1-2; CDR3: CASSQSTGANYGYTF; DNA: TGCGCCAGCAGCCAATCGACAGGCGCTAACTATGGCTACACCTTC
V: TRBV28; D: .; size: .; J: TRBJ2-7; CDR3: CASSSRGTAPYEQYF; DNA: TGTGCCAGCAGTTCTCGCGGGACAGCTCCCTACGAGCAGTACTTC
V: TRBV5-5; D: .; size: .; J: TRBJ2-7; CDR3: CASSLIQGNDYEQYF; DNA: TGTGCCAGCAGCTTGATCCAGGGAAATGACTACGAGCAGTACTTC
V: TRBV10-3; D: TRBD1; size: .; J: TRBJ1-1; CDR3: CAIKAGQGSTEAFF; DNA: TGTGCCATCAAGGCGGGACAGGGGAGCACTGAAGCTTTCTTT
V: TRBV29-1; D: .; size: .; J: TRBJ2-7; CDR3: CSIRLGASYEQYF; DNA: TGCAGCATCAGGTTAGGGGCGTCCTACGAGCAGTACTTC
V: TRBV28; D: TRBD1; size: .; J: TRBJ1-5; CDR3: CASSLATGYQPQHF; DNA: TGTGCCAGCAGTTTGGCGACAGGGTATCAGCCCCAGCATTTT